This is a list of T cell receptor beta chains from one sample in a study of glioma-infiltrating T cells after dendritic cell vaccination. The table came from immunoSEQ multiplex PCR; TCRdb's copy has only in-frame clones and leaves some out. The sample records about 65,000 clones, about 89% being singletons. Here the sequenced sample was blood, taken after dendritic cell vaccination. Receptors originate from a human donor with glioblastoma. CDR3s leave out the opening cysteine and the closing phenylalanine or tryptophan.

J gene | V gene | CDR3 protein
TRBJ2-1 | TRBV5-1 | ASSLEENEQF
TRBJ2-3 | TRBV18 | ASSPQRGSTDTQY
TRBJ1-6 | TRBV25-1 | ASRPSTGRNSPLH
TRBJ2-1 | TRBV4-2 | ASSPAGATLKEQF
TRBJ2-7 | TRBV4-2 | ASSQDRGSYEQY
TRBJ2-3 | TRBV7-6 | ASSVLAGAPTDTQY
. | TRBV2 | ASSEAQGGEQY
TRBJ1-1 | TRBV6-5 | ASSPLTGNTEAF
TRBJ1-5 | TRBV6-6 | ASNQGISSAQH
TRBJ1-3 | TRBV27 | ASRGQGGIAIY
TRBJ2-7 | TRBV4-1 | ASSQDVWAAQGAYEQY
TRBJ2-5 | TRBV5-1 | ASSAPGRGETQY
TRBJ1-2 | TRBV30 | AGAWDRGFYGYT
TRBJ1-1 | TRBV11-3 | ASSSRDLAEAF
TRBJ2-1 | TRBV4-3 | ASSLRGGGNNEQF
TRBJ2-7 | TRBV5-1 | ASSAGSYEQY